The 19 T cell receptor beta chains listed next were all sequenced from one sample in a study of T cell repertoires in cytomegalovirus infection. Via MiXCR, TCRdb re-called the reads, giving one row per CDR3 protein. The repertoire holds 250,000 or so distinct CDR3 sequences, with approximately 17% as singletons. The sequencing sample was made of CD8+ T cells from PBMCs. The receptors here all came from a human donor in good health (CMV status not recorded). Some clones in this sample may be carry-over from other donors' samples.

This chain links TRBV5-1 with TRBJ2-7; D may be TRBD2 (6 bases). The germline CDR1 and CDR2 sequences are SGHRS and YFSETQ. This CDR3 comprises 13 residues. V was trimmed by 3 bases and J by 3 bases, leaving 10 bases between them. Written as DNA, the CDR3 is TGCGCCAGCAGCTCGGGGGTCCGCTACGAGCAGTACTTC. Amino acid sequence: CASSSGVRYEQYF.

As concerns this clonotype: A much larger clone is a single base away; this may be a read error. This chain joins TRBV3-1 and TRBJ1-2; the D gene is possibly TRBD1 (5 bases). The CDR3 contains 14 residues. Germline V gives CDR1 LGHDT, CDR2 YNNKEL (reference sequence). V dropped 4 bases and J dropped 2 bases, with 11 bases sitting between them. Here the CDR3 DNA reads TGTGCCAGCAGCCGTTCCGGGACCAACTATGGCTACACCTTC. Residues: CASSRSGTNYGYTF.

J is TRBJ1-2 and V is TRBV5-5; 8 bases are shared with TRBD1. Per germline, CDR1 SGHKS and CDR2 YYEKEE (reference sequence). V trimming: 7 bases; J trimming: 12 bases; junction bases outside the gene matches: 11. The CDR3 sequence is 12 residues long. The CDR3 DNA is TGTGCCAGCCTAAGGGGGGGACAGGACCACACCTTC. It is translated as CASLRGGQDHTF.

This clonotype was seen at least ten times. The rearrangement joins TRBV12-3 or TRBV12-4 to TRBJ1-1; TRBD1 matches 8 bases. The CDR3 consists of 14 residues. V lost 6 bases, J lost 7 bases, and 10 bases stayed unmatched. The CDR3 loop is CASRGQGTGHEAFF. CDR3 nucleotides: TGTGCCAGCAGAGGACAAGGGACAGGCCATGAAGCTTTCTTT.

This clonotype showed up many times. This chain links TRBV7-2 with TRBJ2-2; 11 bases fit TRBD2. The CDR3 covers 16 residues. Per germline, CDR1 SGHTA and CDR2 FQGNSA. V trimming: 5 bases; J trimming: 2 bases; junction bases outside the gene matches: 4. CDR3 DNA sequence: TGTGCCAGCAGCCCACTAGCGGGGGCTAACACCGGGGAGCTGTTTTTT. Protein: CASSPLAGANTGELFF.

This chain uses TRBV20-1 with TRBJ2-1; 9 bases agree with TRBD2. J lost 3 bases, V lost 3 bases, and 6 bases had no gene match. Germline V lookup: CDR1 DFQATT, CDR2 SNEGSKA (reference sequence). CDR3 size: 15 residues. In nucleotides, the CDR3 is TGCAGTGCTAGCCCAGCGGGGGGCTACTACAATGAGCAGTTCTTC. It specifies CSASPAGGYYNEQFF.

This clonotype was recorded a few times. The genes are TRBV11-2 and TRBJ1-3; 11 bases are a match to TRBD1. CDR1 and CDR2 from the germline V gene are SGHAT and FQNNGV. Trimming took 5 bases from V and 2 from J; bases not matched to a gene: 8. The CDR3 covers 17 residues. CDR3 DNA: TGTGCCAGCAGCCCCCGGACAGGGGGCTTCACTGGAAACACCATATATTTT. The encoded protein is CASSPRTGGFTGNTIYF.

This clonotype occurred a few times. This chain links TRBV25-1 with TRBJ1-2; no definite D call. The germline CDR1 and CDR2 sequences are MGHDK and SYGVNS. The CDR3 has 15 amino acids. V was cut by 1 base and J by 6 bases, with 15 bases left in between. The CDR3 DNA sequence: TGTGCCAGCAGTGAATTCTGGGCCCCGGATGATGGCTACACCTTC. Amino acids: CASSEFWAPDDGYTF.

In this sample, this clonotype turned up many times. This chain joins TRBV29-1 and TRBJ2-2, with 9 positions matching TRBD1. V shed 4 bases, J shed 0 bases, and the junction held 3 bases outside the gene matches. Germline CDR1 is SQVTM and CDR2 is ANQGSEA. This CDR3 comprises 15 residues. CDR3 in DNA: TGCAGCGTTGGAGGGGACAGGGCGAACACCGGGGAGCTGTTTTTT. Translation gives CSVGGDRANTGELFF.

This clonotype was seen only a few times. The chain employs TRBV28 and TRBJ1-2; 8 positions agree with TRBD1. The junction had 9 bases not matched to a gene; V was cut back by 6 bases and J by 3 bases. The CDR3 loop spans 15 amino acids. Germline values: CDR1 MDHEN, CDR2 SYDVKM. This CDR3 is CASRSPTGGYYGYTF. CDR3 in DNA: TGTGCCAGCAGATCACCAACAGGGGGGTACTATGGCTACACCTTC.

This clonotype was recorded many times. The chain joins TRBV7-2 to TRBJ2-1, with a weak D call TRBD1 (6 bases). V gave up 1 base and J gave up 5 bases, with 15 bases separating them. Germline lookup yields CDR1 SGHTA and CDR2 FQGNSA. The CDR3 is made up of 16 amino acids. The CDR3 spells CASSLEGRGVDNEQFF. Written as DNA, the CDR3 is TGTGCCAGCAGCTTAGAGGGCAGGGGTGTCGACAATGAGCAGTTCTTC.

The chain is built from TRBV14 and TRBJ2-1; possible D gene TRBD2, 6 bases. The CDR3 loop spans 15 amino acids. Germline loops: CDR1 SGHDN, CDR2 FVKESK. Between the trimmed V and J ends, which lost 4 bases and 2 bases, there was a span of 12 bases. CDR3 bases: TGTGCCAGCAGCCCCTGGGGGGTACCCTACAATGAGCAGTTCTTC. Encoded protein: CASSPWGVPYNEQFF.

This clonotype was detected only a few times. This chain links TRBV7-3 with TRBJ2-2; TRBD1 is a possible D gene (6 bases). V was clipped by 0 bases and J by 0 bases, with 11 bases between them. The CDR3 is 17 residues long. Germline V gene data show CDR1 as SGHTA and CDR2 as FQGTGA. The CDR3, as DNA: TGTGCCAGCAGCTTAACCGGGTGGACAGCGAACACCGGGGAGCTGTTTTTT. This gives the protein CASSLTGWTANTGELFF.

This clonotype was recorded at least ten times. This CDR3 reads CASSRGSTFNEQFF. The CDR3 region has the DNA TGTGCCAGCAGCCGGGGATCTACGTTCAATGAGCAGTTCTTC. The V call is TRBV7-8, the J call TRBJ2-1; D perhaps matches TRBD2 (5 bases). Trimming removed 5 bases at V and 6 bases at J, with 14 bases between. The CDR3 is 14 amino acids. From germline, CDR1 is SGHVS and CDR2 FQNEAQ.

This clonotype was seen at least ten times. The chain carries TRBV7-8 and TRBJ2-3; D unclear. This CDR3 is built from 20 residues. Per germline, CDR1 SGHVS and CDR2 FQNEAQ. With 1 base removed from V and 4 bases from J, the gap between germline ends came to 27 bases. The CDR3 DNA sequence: TGTGCCAGCAGCTTAGTCCTGTCCCCCCGCCCACGGCCCTCGGCAGATACGCAGTATTTT. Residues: CASSLVLSPRPRPSADTQYF.

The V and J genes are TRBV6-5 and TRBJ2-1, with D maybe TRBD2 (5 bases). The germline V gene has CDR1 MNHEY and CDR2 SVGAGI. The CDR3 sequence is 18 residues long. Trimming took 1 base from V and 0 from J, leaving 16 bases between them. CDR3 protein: CASSYLPRDWDSYNEQFF. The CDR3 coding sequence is TGTGCCAGCAGTTACTTGCCCCGGGATTGGGACTCCTACAATGAGCAGTTCTTC.

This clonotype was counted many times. The CDR3 is CASSYWAGRQAISSYNSPLHF. In DNA, the CDR3 is TGTGCCAGCAGTTACTGGGCTGGGAGACAGGCTATTAGCTCCTATAATTCACCCCTCCACTTT. The chain couples TRBV6-5 to TRBJ1-6; a possible D gene is TRBD1 (6 bases). In germline, CDR1 is MNHEY, CDR2 SVGAGI. This CDR3 has 21 residues. The V gene lost 1 base and the J gene lost 0 bases, with 22 bases spanning the gap.

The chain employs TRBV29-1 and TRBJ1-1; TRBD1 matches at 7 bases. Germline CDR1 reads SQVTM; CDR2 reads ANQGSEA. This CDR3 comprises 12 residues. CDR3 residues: CTCRTGSAEAFF. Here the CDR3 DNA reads TGCACCTGTAGGACAGGATCGGCTGAAGCTTTCTTT.

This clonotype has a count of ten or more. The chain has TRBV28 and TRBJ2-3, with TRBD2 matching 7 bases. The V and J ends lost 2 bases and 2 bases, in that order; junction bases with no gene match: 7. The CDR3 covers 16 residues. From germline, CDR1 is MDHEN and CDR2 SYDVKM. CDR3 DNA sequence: TGTGCCAGCAGTTTAACGGGACTACTGTACACAGATACGCAGTATTTT. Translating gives CASSLTGLLYTDTQYF.